Below are 2 T cell receptor beta chains sequenced from a single sample in a study of blood T cell repertoires in COVID-19. This table comes from immunoSEQ multiplex PCR, and its TCRdb copy is limited to in-frame clones, with some not included. The sample holds 34,000 or so clones, 87% seen once. Material: peripheral blood. Receptors originate from a man aged 50 to 59 with active or convalescent COVID-19.

The gene calls are TRBV5-6 and TRBJ2-7, with TRBD1 as a possible D gene (5 bases). Trimming took off 4 bases at V and 3 bases at J, with 14 bases between the two ends. Germline values: CDR1 SGHDT, CDR2 YYEEEE. CDR3 length: 14 amino acids. For the CDR3, the DNA is TGTGCCAGCAGCCTGACGGACACAATCTACGAGCAGTACTTC. This codes for CASSLTDTIYEQYF.

The V call is TRBV19, the J call TRBJ1-3; the match to TRBD1 covers 9 bases. Trimming took 5 bases from V and 2 from J; bases not matched to a gene: 4. This CDR3 spans 15 amino acids. Germline V CDR1 and CDR2: LNHDA, SQIVND (reference sequence). CDR3 sequence: CASSPGTGTGNTIYF. The CDR3, as DNA: TGTGCCAGTAGTCCCGGGACAGGGACTGGAAACACCATATATTTT.